Shown below are 28 T cell receptor beta chains from a single sample sequenced in a study of control samples from healthy donors and cancer patients. Profiling relied on immunoSEQ multiplex PCR, and the TCRdb table lists in-frame clones only, not all of them. The sample lists about 250,000 clones; approximately 80% were seen once. The sample comprised PBMCs. The receptors shown here come from a woman aged 55-70 years with lung cancer.

J is TRBJ2-7 and V is TRBV15, with no clear D. Germline CDR1 reads LNHNV; CDR2 reads YYDKDF (reference sequence). V lost 4 bases and J 0 bases, leaving 10 bases between the germline ends. CDR3 size: 14 residues. CDR3 in amino acids: CATSMGGPSYEQYF. As DNA, the CDR3 is TGTGCCACCAGCATGGGCGGACCCTCCTACGAGCAGTACTTC.

V gene TRBV19 combines with J gene TRBJ1-3; D unresolved. Deletions cut 0 bases from V and 0 bases from J, with 12 bases between. The germline V gene encodes CDR1 LNHDA and CDR2 SQIVND (reference sequence). The CDR3 is 17 residues long. CDR3 in DNA: TGTGCCAGTAGTATAGACCGCCGGGAGGGCTCTGGAAACACCATATATTTT. Its translation is CASSIDRREGSGNTIYF. The full variable domain, its missing parts supplied by reference TRBV19 and TRBJ1-3, is DGGITQSPKYLFRKEGQNVTLSCEQNLNHDAMYWYRQDPGQGLRLIYYSQIVNDFQKGDIAEGYSVSREKKESFPLTVTSAQKNPTAFYLCASSIDRREGSGNTIYFGEGSWLTVV.

The CDR3 spells CASSLDRSSPLHF. CDR3 nucleotide sequence: TGTGCCAGCAGCTTAGACAGGAGTTCACCCCTCCACTTT. The genes are TRBV7-3 and TRBJ1-6, with a tentative D call TRBD1 (6 bases). The ends were cut back, 2 bases at V and 9 bases at J, with 8 bases in the middle. This CDR3 is built from 13 residues. From germline, CDR1 is SGHTA and CDR2 FQGTGA.

This clone has only a few counts. The chain recombines TRBV9 with TRBJ1-5; perhaps TRBD1 as D (6 bases). The CDR3 has 14 residues. Germline loops: CDR1 SGDLS, CDR2 YYNGEE. V was pared by 0 bases and J by 5 bases, with 9 bases between. In DNA, the CDR3 is TGTGCCAGCAGCGTAGGGACAGTTTATCAGCCCCAGCATTTT. This translates into CASSVGTVYQPQHF.

The J gene is TRBJ1-2, the V gene TRBV7-8; 7 bases align to TRBD1. The CDR3 runs 14 residues. V lost 5 bases and J lost 4; bases outside the gene matches: 7. The germline gives CDR1 SGHVS, CDR2 FQNEAQ. The CDR3 DNA reads TGTGCCAGCAGCCCCCTCGGGACAGCCTATGGCTACACCTTC. Its protein product is CASSPLGTAYGYTF.

The rearrangement uses TRBV5-6 and TRBJ1-1; no clear D gene. V was shortened by 4 bases and J by 1 base, with 14 bases between the two germline ends. CDR3 length: 15 amino acids. Germline V lookup: CDR1 SGHDT, CDR2 YYEEEE. The CDR3 DNA sequence: TGTGCCAGCAGCCCATGGAGGGCCTCGAACACTGAAGCTTTCTTT. Protein: CASSPWRASNTEAFF.

This clone appeared once. The chain recombines TRBV6-5 with TRBJ1-1, with TRBD1 as a possible D gene (5 bases). V lost 7 bases and J 10 bases, leaving 25 bases between the germline ends. The germline V gene has CDR1 MNHEY and CDR2 SVGAGI. This CDR3 contains 15 residues. The CDR3 loop reads CASIQQAVPLGPAFF. The CDR3 coding sequence is TGTGCCAGCATCCAACAGGCGGTTCCCCTCGGGCCAGCTTTCTTT.

The J gene is TRBJ2-7, the V gene TRBV20-1; D may be TRBD1 or TRBD2 (5 bases each). Deletions cut 3 bases from V and 2 bases from J, with 17 bases between. This CDR3 is built from 15 residues. CDR1 and CDR2 (germline): DFQATT, SNEGSKA (reference sequence). The CDR3 bases are TGCAGTGCTAGTCGGGGCCGGACCGACGCCTACGAGCAGTACTTC. Amino acid sequence: CSASRGRTDAYEQYF.

The chain joins TRBV27 to TRBJ2-3; D tentatively reads TRBD1 or TRBD2 (7 bases each). V was trimmed by 6 bases and J by 1 base, leaving 17 bases between them. CDR1 is MNHEY, CDR2 SMNVEV, per germline (reference sequence). The CDR3 length is 16 residues. The CDR3 DNA reads as TGTGCCAGCAGCGAGGGAGGGGGCGGACGCACAGATACGCAGTATTTT. This sequence encodes CASSEGGGGRTDTQYF.

V gene TRBV4-2 combines with J gene TRBJ1-1, with a weak D call TRBD1 (5 bases). V lost 4 bases, J lost 4 bases, and 7 bases lay in between. The CDR3 contains 12 residues. The germline gives CDR1 LGHNA, CDR2 YNFKEQ. The CDR3 DNA reads as TGTGCCAGCAGCCCCGACAGCACTGAAGCTTTCTTT. Protein product: CASSPDSTEAFF.

V and J are TRBV6-1 and TRBJ1-6, with a weak D call TRBD1 (5 bases). This CDR3 contains 16 residues. Germline values: CDR1 MNHNS, CDR2 SASEGT. With 2 bases removed from V and 9 bases from J, the gap between germline ends came to 17 bases. CDR3 protein: CASSERQRQSGSPLHF. Written as DNA, the CDR3 is TGTGCCAGCAGTGAACGACAGCGTCAAAGTGGTTCACCCCTCCACTTT.

This clone was detected once. The chain combines TRBV9 with TRBJ1-1; unclear D gene. The CDR3 totals 13 residues. Germline CDR1 reads SGDLS; CDR2 reads YYNGEE. Trimming took 4 bases from V and 7 from J, leaving 14 bases between them. The chain's CDR3 is CASSFDTGDEAFF. DNA of the CDR3: TGTGCCAGCAGCTTTGATACTGGGGATGAAGCTTTCTTT.

The chain's CDR3 is CASSRSGGETQYF. The CDR3 DNA follows: TGTGCCAGCAGCCGCAGCGGCGGGGAGACCCAGTACTTC. The rearrangement uses TRBV9 and TRBJ2-5; weak D call: TRBD2 (5 bases). The length of the CDR3 is 13 residues. Trimming cost V 4 bases and J 5 bases, with 12 bases left between them. The germline V gene encodes CDR1 SGDLS and CDR2 YYNGEE.

V is TRBV5-1 and J is TRBJ2-1; D gene unclear. V was trimmed by 4 bases and J by 0 bases, leaving 8 bases between them. The length of the CDR3 is 14 residues. The V gene's germline CDR1 is SGHRS and CDR2 YFSETQ. This CDR3 reads CASSGRSSYNEQFF. In DNA, the CDR3 is TGCGCCAGCAGCGGCCGGAGCTCCTACAATGAGCAGTTCTTC.

The CDR3 DNA sequence: TGTGCCAGCAGTGCGGTAGGCAGGGGGGCGCGGAATTCACCCCTCCACTTT. Its protein is CASSAVGRGARNSPLHF. The chain recombines TRBV2 with TRBJ1-6, with 7 bases aligning to TRBD1. Germline V CDR1 and CDR2: SNHLY, FYNNEI. With 4 bases clipped from V and 7 bases from J, the junction kept 13 bases outside the gene matches. The CDR3 consists of 17 residues.

The V call is TRBV9, the J call TRBJ1-1; the D is unclear. Trimming removed 0 bases from V and 1 base from J, with 10 bases in between. From germline, CDR1 is SGDLS and CDR2 YYNGEE. CDR3 length: 15 amino acids. CDR3 loop: CASSVAVSGNTEAFF. The CDR3 nucleotides read TGTGCCAGCAGCGTAGCAGTCAGTGGGAACACTGAAGCTTTCTTT.

The chain employs TRBV18 and TRBJ1-1; D is undetermined. This CDR3 spans 16 amino acids. V was cut by 4 bases and J by 0 bases, with 15 bases left in between. Per the germline V gene, CDR1 is KGHSH and CDR2 is LQKENI. DNA of the CDR3: TGTGCCAGCTCACGTGGAGACGGGCTCCTGAACACTGAAGCTTTCTTT. Translation: CASSRGDGLLNTEAFF. Complete variable domain (other parts from reference TRBV18 and TRBJ1-1): NAGVMQNPRHLVRRRGQEARLRCSPMKGHSHVYWYRQLPEEGLKFMVYLQKENIIDESGMPKERFSAEFPKEGPSILRIQQVVRGDSAAYFCASSRGDGLLNTEAFFGQGTRLTVV.

This clone was seen just once. The chain recombines TRBV19 with TRBJ2-1; D possibly corresponds to TRBD1 (5 bases). Trimming pared 4 bases from V and 4 bases from J, leaving 17 bases between. The CDR3 has 16 amino acids. Germline-derived CDR1 and CDR2 are LNHDA and SQIVND (reference sequence). CDR3 sequence: CASSTRQSNPYNEQFF. The CDR3 nucleotides read TGTGCCAGTAGTACCCGACAGTCGAACCCTTACAATGAGCAGTTCTTC.

The chain is built from TRBV6-5 and TRBJ2-4, with 7 bases aligning to TRBD1. This CDR3 comprises 15 residues. Germline-derived CDR1 and CDR2 are MNHEY and SVGAGI. V lost 5 bases to trimming and J lost 2 bases; unmatched junction nucleotides: 6. Here the CDR3 reads CASSTTGLSKNIQYF. The CDR3 DNA sequence: TGTGCCAGCAGTACGACAGGGCTCTCCAAAAACATTCAGTACTTC.

The chain employs TRBV6-5 and TRBJ1-6; tentatively, D is TRBD1 (5 bases). V was cut by 0 bases and J by 7 bases, with 13 bases left in between. This CDR3 has 16 residues. In germline, CDR1 is MNHEY, CDR2 SVGAGI. CDR3 residues: CASSYSGGVANSPLHF. In DNA form, the CDR3 reads TGTGCCAGCAGTTACTCGGGAGGGGTGGCAAATTCACCCCTCCACTTT.

On this clone itself: Other nucleotide sequences from this sample produce the same CDR3. The genes are TRBV5-1 and TRBJ2-3; 8 positions agree with TRBD2. Germline V gene sequence: CDR1 SGHRS, CDR2 YFSETQ. This CDR3 spans 15 amino acids. The ends lost 0 bases at V and 0 bases at J; junction bases unmatched: 0. This CDR3 reads CASSLVAGSTDTQYF. Here the CDR3 DNA reads TGCGCCAGCAGCTTGGTAGCGGGAAGCACAGATACGCAGTATTTT.

The chain links TRBV27 to TRBJ2-7; 7 bases map to TRBD1. Germline V gives CDR1 MNHEY, CDR2 SMNVEV (reference sequence). The CDR3 loop spans 14 amino acids. Trimming cost V 0 bases and J 2 bases; bases outside gene matches: 1. This chain's CDR3 is CASSLSGQAYEQYF. The CDR3 nucleotides read TGTGCCAGCAGTTTATCCGGACAGGCCTACGAGCAGTACTTC.

V and J are TRBV7-7 and TRBJ1-1, with unresolved D. V lost 5 bases to trimming and J lost 3 bases, with 10 bases between them. The CDR3 covers 13 residues. Germline V gives CDR1 SSHAT, CDR2 FNYEAQ (reference sequence). CDR3 bases: TGTGCCAGCAGCAATTACATAGACACTGAAGCTTTCTTT. It translates to CASSNYIDTEAFF.

This clone was counted a single time. The chain combines TRBV11-2 with TRBJ2-3; 7 bases align to TRBD2. The CDR3 length is 15 residues. Per germline, CDR1 SGHAT and CDR2 FQNNGV. The junction had 13 bases not matched to a gene; V was cut back by 7 bases and J by 6 bases. DNA for the CDR3: TGTGCCAGCATAGCTGGCGGGAGCCCCAAGGATACGCAGTATTTT. This codes for CASIAGGSPKDTQYF.

V gene TRBV27 combines with J gene TRBJ1-6; the match to TRBD1 covers 8 bases. CDR3 length: 14 amino acids. Germline CDR1 is MNHEY and CDR2 is SMNVEV (reference sequence). The trim removed 2 bases at V and 13 bases at J, leaving 7 bases unmatched. The CDR3 sequence: CASSLKGQGSPLHF. The CDR3 DNA sequence: TGTGCCAGCAGTTTAAAAGGACAGGGATCTCCCCTCCACTTT.

The J gene is TRBJ1-2, the V gene TRBV7-2, with D unclear. The length of the CDR3 is 13 residues. The germline V gene has CDR1 SGHTA and CDR2 FQGNSA. V lost 3 bases to trimming and J lost 6 bases, with 11 bases between them. CDR3 loop: CASSFGQTNGYTF. CDR3 DNA: TGTGCCAGCAGCTTTGGGCAGACCAATGGCTACACCTTC.

For the CDR3, the DNA is TGTGCCAGCAGCTTGGCCTCAGGCGATTATAATTCACCCCTCCACTTT. Its protein is CASSLASGDYNSPLHF. The gene calls are TRBV5-6 and TRBJ1-6, with no clear D. This CDR3 region has 16 residues. Germline V gene data show CDR1 as SGHDT and CDR2 as YYEEEE. Trimming cost V 0 bases and J 4 bases, with 11 bases left between them.

The rearrangement uses TRBV19 and TRBJ1-1; D not certain. Germline CDR1 is LNHDA and CDR2 is SQIVND (reference sequence). The CDR3 has 15 amino acids. Trimming left V 4 bases short and J 7 bases short, with 19 bases between. CDR3 protein: CASSTYLGPTIEAFF. The CDR3 DNA is TGTGCCAGTAGTACGTACTTAGGACCGACCATTGAAGCTTTCTTT.